The TCR beta chain described here comes from a study of blood T cell repertoires in COVID-19. Cohort allocation depended upon clinical history that participants reported. Two negative PCRs, clearance, or symptom resolution had been documented for recovered Cohort 3 donors. The method was immunoSEQ multiplex PCR; TCRdb's version includes in-frame clones alone and lacks a portion of them. The data show 200,000 to 250,000 clones, with 82% seen just once and 3% to 4% held by the top ten. Looked up from germline, CDR1 is SNHLY and CDR2 is FYNNEI. J lost 2 bases, V lost 5 bases, and 8 bases had no gene match. The CDR3 consists of 15 residues. This clone was observed a single time.

The TCR originated in a woman between 55 and 75 years old who had recovered from COVID-19. The V and J genes are TRBV2 and TRBJ1-2; TRBD1 matches at 7 bases. Specimen: PBMCs or T cells enriched from blood (not recorded which). CDR3 in amino acids: CASSNTLGQNYGYTF. The DNA for the CDR3 is TGTGCCAGCAGTAATACCCTGGGACAGAACTATGGCTACACCTTC. Full variable domain (rest looked up from reference TRBV2 and TRBJ1-2): EPEVTQTPSHQVTQMGQEVILRCVPISNHLYFYWYRQILGQKVEFLVSFYNNEISEKSEIFDDQFSVERPDGSNFTLKIRSTKLEDSAMYFCASSNTLGQNYGYTFGSGTRLTVV.